This T cell receptor (beta chain) was observed in a study of human T cells and chemical hapten exposure. Whole-study context: TCR yields differed between samples (mainly from small differences in pooled library volume). Findings and limits, study-wide: The study found that DPC sensitization did not change TCRs above 1 in 1000 frequency.

The CDR3 is 15 residues long. V was pared by 4 bases and J by 3 bases, with 4 bases of the junction left unmatched. CDR1 is PRHDT and CDR2 is FYEKMQ in the germline V gene (reference sequence). Time point defined: healthy volunteer bleed at 2 weeks. From whole blood left unfractionated, total RNA was extracted. As concerns this clonotype: The antigen is unknown.

Individual cDNA molecules had unique molecular identifiers attached to them by the library. In the original workflow: Samples ranged from about 20,000 to 750,000 TCRs, with a median of around 100,000. TCRdb itself ran the RACE reads through MiXCR, one entry per CDR3 protein. The V and J calls were not made by the authors but by TCRdb's processing. The sample has about 93,000 distinct CDR3 sequences, around 8.8% seen once. The specimen sequenced was whole blood. The chain employs TRBV13 and TRBJ2-7; TRBD2 matches 12 bases. This sequence was found in a female donor in good health. Some clones in this sample may be carry-over from other donors' samples. This CDR3 is CASSSRTSGDYEQYF. The CDR3 DNA reads as TGTGCCAGCAGCTCTCGGACTAGCGGGGACTACGAGCAGTACTTC.